This T cell receptor beta chain originates from a study of blood T cell repertoires in COVID-19. The wider study: Italy, Spain and the United States were the sources of the convalescent and acute COVID-19 samples. Sample material is recorded as cDNA or gDNA derived from T cells, B-cell-depleted T cells, or PBMCs.

The CDR3 totals 15 residues. V shed 4 bases and J shed 4 bases, with 15 bases lying between them. Germline CDR1 is SGHKS and CDR2 is YYEKEE (reference sequence). Per the study methods: Amplification from reference gene primers served as the basis for estimated nucleated cell counts. Sequenced by immunoSEQ multiplex PCR; TCRdb stores in-frame clones only, minus some. The D gene and trimming were derived from the DNA, and the V and J assignments and clone size from that table. The sample has roughly 120,000 clones, 60% to 85% seen once. The source is a man aged 65-85 years with acute or convalescent COVID-19. The source material was peripheral blood. The V and J genes are TRBV5-5 and TRBJ1-3; no firm D call. In DNA form, the CDR3 reads TGTGCCAGCAGCACCCTGACGGGGTCGGGAAACACCATATATTTT. Translating it yields CASSTLTGSGNTIYF.